This TCR beta chain was sequenced for a study of CD8 T cells in ankylosing spondylitis (dated by TCRdb to the late 2010s). Context from the whole study: To find TCR variants linked to disease, the study profiled T cell receptor beta repertoires in ankylosing spondylitis patients and healthy donors. The whole study cohort included about a hundred healthy donors and around 24 ankylosing spondylitis patients. Samples of peripheral blood were taken, and for ankylosing spondylitis patients, synovial fluid was collected as well. Results the study describes overall, beyond this receptor: Blood from ankylosing spondylitis patients appeared to be characterized by a TCR beta motif made up of seven or eight highly homologous amino acid variants. In peripheral blood, the disease-linked clones were found at relatively low frequencies and had a CD8+ phenotype. The disease-linked clones were reported to be significantly enriched in matched synovial fluid samples from ankylosing spondylitis patients. Some of the motif variants had been reported before in the synovial fluid and blood of reactive arthritis patients, a finding that suggests common disease-initiation mechanisms.

V loses 7 bases of germline sequence and J loses 1 base, and the interval between the two ends is 12 bases. The CDR3 runs 14 amino acids, cysteine and phenylalanine included. Of the read, only the CDR3 DNA is kept; its 42 bases are in frame from base 1. Per the germline V gene, MGHRA is the CDR1 and YSYEKL is the CDR2. This clonotype was picked up a small number of times. There is no known antigen for this receptor. No base quality information exists; no much larger clone differs at one position. These reads were obtained on an Illumina HiSeq 2500. Quantitative 5'-RACE with molecular barcodes was the method used to prepare the TCR beta libraries. On the authors' methods: Disease-linked TCR variants were identified with a new computational method built on a probabilistic model of VDJ rearrangement. The public reads were quality trimmed at Q25 with fastp and then assembled into clones with MiXCR by TCRdb, keeping productive beta chains. Rows are unified per CDR3 protein, each entry keeping the most common DNA and genes. The V and J calls were determined by TCRdb, not by the authors. The sample has 220,000 or so distinct CDR3 sequences on record, around 17% of them singletons. The biggest ten clones account for roughly 43% of the sample.

Specimen: blood, either unsorted or a sorted T cell fraction (not recorded which). The sequence was collected from a male donor with ankylosing spondylitis. Recombination connected TRBV4-1 to TRBJ2-3; the D gene is possibly TRBD1, with 5 bases matching. The DNA sequence reads TGCGCCAGCAAGCTGGGGCCGGGCACAGATACGCAGTATTTT. The translation is CASKLGPGTDTQYF.